This T cell receptor (beta chain) was documented in a study of T cell changes during pregnancy in multiple sclerosis. The CDR3 spans 12 residues. The germline V gene encodes CDR1 GTSNPN and CDR2 SVGIG (reference sequence). Trimming left V 2 bases short and J 4 bases short, with 5 bases between. Sequencing used immunoSEQ multiplex PCR; TCRdb keeps in-frame clones, though not all of them. The table lists some 47,000 clones, more than 80% of them singletons, with 6.5% to 8.5% in the top ten. The receptor comes from a female donor with multiple sclerosis, enrolled in a pregnancy study. The sample in question was CD8+ T cells from peripheral blood mononuclear cells, obtained in the second trimester of pregnancy. The chain combines TRBV30 with TRBJ1-4; D remains ambiguous. The CDR3 DNA sequence: TGTGCCTGGAGTCTGAGTAATGAAAAACTGTTTTTT. It codes for CAWSLSNEKLFF.